One sample yielded the 29 T cell receptor beta chains listed below, sequenced in a study of breast tumors, draining lymph nodes, adjacent tissues. TCRdb itself ran the multiplex PCR reads through MiXCR, one entry per CDR3 protein. Of around 230,000 distinct CDR3 sequences detected, roughly 30% appear once; the ten largest clones hold roughly 1.5%. Samples came from axillary lymph nodes draining the breast cancer. Sequenced sample: axillary lymph node tissue. These receptor sequences come from a female donor with breast cancer. Some clones in this sample may be carry-over from other donors' samples.

The chain links TRBV12-3 or TRBV12-4 to TRBJ1-1; 7 nucleotides align to TRBD1. CDR3 size: 15 residues. With V trimmed by 3 bases and J by 3 bases, 7 bases remained unmatched. CDR3 sequence (DNA): TGTGCCAGCAGTTTTCAATTAGGGGGCCACACTGAAGCTTTCTTT. Translation gives CASSFQLGGHTEAFF.

This clonotype was recorded many times. This chain joins TRBV7-9 and TRBJ1-5; 8 bases match TRBD1. The V segment lost 2 bases and the J segment 5 bases; nucleotides outside the gene matches: 8. The CDR3 loop spans 16 amino acids. Germline V CDR1 and CDR2: SEHNR, FQNEAQ (reference sequence). CDR3 protein: CASSLSLGQGDQPQHF. The CDR3 DNA reads TGTGCCAGCAGCTTAAGCCTTGGACAGGGAGATCAGCCCCAGCATTTT.

This clonotype was recorded at least ten times. The CDR3: CASSQDVGESSYNSPLHF. DNA for the CDR3: TGTGCCAGCAGCCAAGACGTAGGGGAAAGCTCCTATAATTCACCCCTCCACTTT. The chain links TRBV14 to TRBJ1-6; a possible D gene is TRBD1 (5 bases). The CDR3 has 18 residues. Per germline, CDR1 SGHDN and CDR2 FVKESK. Deletions cut 0 bases from V and 0 bases from J, with 12 bases between. The full variable domain, its missing parts supplied by reference TRBV14 and TRBJ1-6, is EAGVTQFPSHSVIEKGQTVTLRCDPISGHDNLYWYRRVMGKEIKFLLHFVKESKQDESGMPNNRFLAERTGGTYSTLKVQPAELEDSGVYFCASSQDVGESSYNSPLHFGNGTRLTVT.

J is TRBJ2-5 and V is TRBV24-1; TRBD2 agrees at 13 bases. The CDR3 has 17 residues. The germline V gene encodes CDR1 KGHDR and CDR2 SFDVKD. V shed 5 bases and J 2 bases; nucleotides not matched to a gene: 7. The CDR3 DNA reads as TGTGCCACCAGTGCCCTGGGGACTAGCGGGGCTCAAGAGACCCAGTACTTC. It yields the protein CATSALGTSGAQETQYF.

In its sample, this clonotype was seen a few times. A read error may explain this, as a much larger clone is one base away. The rearrangement links TRBV7-3 to TRBJ2-7; weak D call: TRBD2 (5 bases). Trimming pared 1 base from V and 8 bases from J, leaving 9 bases between. The CDR3 loop spans 12 amino acids. Per the germline V gene, CDR1 is SGHTA and CDR2 is FQGTGA. CDR3 DNA: TGTGCCAGCAGCTTAAGCGAGGGCAAGCAGTACTTC. Amino acids: CASSLSEGKQYF.

On this clonotype: This may be a read error: a much more frequent sequence differs by one nucleotide. DNA for the CDR3: TGTGCCAGCAGCCGGACAGGAACATATGGCTACACCTTC. Translated: CASSRTGTYGYTF. V usage is TRBV6-1 and J usage is TRBJ1-2; 7 nucleotides align to TRBD1. The germline gives CDR1 MNHNS, CDR2 SASEGT. The V and J ends lost 6 bases and 5 bases, in that order; junction bases with no gene match: 6. The CDR3 runs 13 residues.

Details on this clonotype: A much more abundant neighbour one base away suggests this may be a read error. The chain recombines TRBV11-2 with TRBJ2-7; maybe TRBD2 (5 bases). The CDR3 covers 15 residues. The V gene's germline CDR1 is SGHAT and CDR2 FQNNGV. The CDR3: CASSALWRASHEQYF. The CDR3 region has the DNA TGTGCCAGCAGCGCGCTTTGGCGGGCCTCCCACGAGCAGTACTTC.

At least ten counts were recorded for this clonotype. The V and J genes are TRBV20-1 and TRBJ1-4; unclear D gene. CDR1 and CDR2 (germline): DFQATT, SNEGSKA (reference sequence). V lost 7 bases to trimming and J lost 0 bases, with 9 bases between them. This CDR3 has 13 amino acids. CDR3 nucleotides: TGCAGTGGGACGCAAACAACTAATGAAAAACTGTTTTTT. Its protein is CSGTQTTNEKLFF.

This clonotype was picked up many times. The chain recombines TRBV7-7 with TRBJ2-5, with D perhaps TRBD2 (5 bases). The germline V gene has CDR1 SSHAT and CDR2 FNYEAQ (reference sequence). The CDR3 consists of 13 residues. V was pared by 11 bases and J by 5 bases, with 18 bases between. The CDR3 region has the DNA TGTGCCCGCGGGTTGGAGCGCGGGGAGACCCAGTACTTC. Translation gives CARGLERGETQYF.

This clonotype was found many times. The gene calls are TRBV14 and TRBJ2-3; 8 bases agree with TRBD1. Germline V gene lookup returns CDR1 SGHDN and CDR2 FVKESK. The CDR3 covers 17 residues. V shed 3 bases and J 0 bases; nucleotides not matched to a gene: 8. This CDR3 is CASSHHLRTGSTDTQYF. CDR3 coding DNA: TGTGCCAGCAGCCATCACCTACGGACAGGGAGCACAGATACGCAGTATTTT.

This clonotype was seen more than once but under ten times. The chain combines TRBV6-5 with TRBJ2-1, with 10 bases matching TRBD2. V dropped 5 bases and J dropped 4; count of bases not matched to a gene: 5. The CDR3 runs 15 residues. Germline V lookup: CDR1 MNHEY, CDR2 SVGAGI. The CDR3 region is CASSHGLAEYNEQFF. CDR3 bases: TGTGCCAGCAGTCACGGACTAGCGGAATACAATGAGCAGTTCTTC.

This chain links TRBV19 with TRBJ2-4; TRBD1 matches 7 bases. CDR3 length equals 17 residues. V dropped 5 bases and J dropped 0; count of bases not matched to a gene: 10. Germline CDR1 reads LNHDA; CDR2 reads SQIVND (reference sequence). CDR3 region: CASSDTGTVKAKNIQYF. The CDR3 DNA reads TGTGCCAGTAGTGACACCGGGACAGTCAAAGCCAAAAACATTCAGTACTTC. Using reference TRBV19 and TRBJ2-4 for the parts outside the CDR3, the full variable domain is DGGITQSPKYLFRKEGQNVTLSCEQNLNHDAMYWYRQDPGQGLRLIYYSQIVNDFQKGDIAEGYSVSREKKESFPLTVTSAQKNPTAFYLCASSDTGTVKAKNIQYFGAGTRLSVL.

This clonotype was seen many times. A clone one base away is much larger, so this may be a read error. J is TRBJ1-2 and V is TRBV7-9; 9 nucleotides match TRBD1. The CDR3 consists of 15 residues. Germline values: CDR1 SEHNR, CDR2 FQNEAQ (reference sequence). The CDR3 coding sequence is TGTGCCAGCAGCCTCCCGGGACAGGGAGACTATGGCTACCCCTTC. Amino acids: CASSLPGQGDYGYPF.

The gene calls are TRBV6-6 and TRBJ2-7, with D unclear. V was clipped by 5 bases and J by 2 bases, with 10 bases between them. Germline V gene data show CDR1 as MNHNY and CDR2 as SVGAGI (reference sequence). CDR3 size: 13 residues. CDR3 residues: CASSRARAYEQYF. The DNA for the CDR3 is TGTGCCAGCAGTAGGGCCAGAGCCTACGAGCAGTACTTC.

The rearrangement joins TRBV7-6 to TRBJ2-5; 8 bases match TRBD1. After removal of 5 bases from V and 0 bases from J, the junction contained 11 bases not matched to a gene. Germline V gene lookup returns CDR1 SGHVS and CDR2 FNYEAQ. The length of the CDR3 is 17 residues. The CDR3 reads CASSRTGWQEYQETQYF. For the CDR3, the DNA is TGTGCCAGCAGCCGGACAGGGTGGCAGGAATACCAAGAGACCCAGTACTTC.

This clonotype was seen a handful of times. This chain links TRBV27 with TRBJ1-5; no firm D call. The CDR3 spans 15 residues. Trimming shortened V by 6 bases and J by 2 bases, and 14 bases separated the two germline ends. Germline lookup yields CDR1 MNHEY and CDR2 SMNVEV (reference sequence). The CDR3 nucleotides are TGTGCCAGCAGAGTCAGAGGTGAACGCAATCAGCCCCAGCATTTT. It translates to CASRVRGERNQPQHF.

This clonotype was recorded many times. This chain connects TRBV15 to TRBJ1-4; D might be TRBD1 (5 bases). This CDR3 is 15 amino acids long. Germline CDR1 and CDR2: LNHNV and YYDKDF (reference sequence). The ends were cut back, 1 base at V and 8 bases at J, with 14 bases in the middle. The CDR3 reads CATSRVPGGGEKLFF. The CDR3, as DNA: TGTGCCACCAGCAGAGTCCCCGGGGGAGGGGAAAAACTGTTTTTT.

This clonotype has ten or more counts. This chain links TRBV15 with TRBJ1-5, with D hard to call. This CDR3 has 15 residues. Germline CDR1 is LNHNV and CDR2 is YYDKDF (reference sequence). V was clipped by 1 base and J by 1 base, with 8 bases between them. The CDR3 loop reads CATSRGRVSNQPQHF. The CDR3 DNA reads as TGTGCCACCAGCAGAGGGAGGGTCAGCAATCAGCCCCAGCATTTT.

This clonotype was counted only a few times. This may be a read error, as it is one base from a much larger clone. The chain combines TRBV11-1 with TRBJ2-1; 8 bases match TRBD2. Germline V gene data show CDR1 as SGHAT and CDR2 as FQDESV (reference sequence). This CDR3 region has 14 residues. J was trimmed by 6 bases and V by 5 bases; bases with no gene match: 6. As DNA, the CDR3 is TGTGCCAGCAGCGCCGGGACTAGGGCCAATGAGCAGTTCTTC. It specifies CASSAGTRANEQFF. The complete variable domain, with remaining parts taken from reference TRBV11-1 and TRBJ2-1, reads EAEVAQSPRYKITEKSQAVAFWCDPISGHATLYWYRQILGQGPELLVQFQDESVVDDSQLPKDRFSAERLKGVDSTLKIQPAELGDSAMYLCASSAGTRANEQFFGPGTRLTVL.

This clonotype was recorded at least ten times. The V and J genes are TRBV7-2 and TRBJ2-7; D perhaps matches TRBD2 (6 bases). The germline V gene has CDR1 SGHTA and CDR2 FQGNSA. The V end lost 0 bases, the J end lost 1 base, and 10 bases lay between the germline ends. The CDR3 loop spans 15 amino acids. The CDR3 nucleotides are TGTGCCAGCAGCTTAGCTGGCGGGAAATCCTACGAGCAGTACTTC. Protein sequence: CASSLAGGKSYEQYF.

Points on this clonotype: This may be a read error, as it is one base from a much larger clone. The chain employs TRBV3-1 and TRBJ2-6; tentative D call: TRBD2 (6 bases). CDR3 length: 18 amino acids. In germline, CDR1 is LGHDT, CDR2 YNNKEL (reference sequence). CDR3 DNA sequence: TGTGCCAGCGGCCAGCGCCGGGGGTCTATATCTGGGGCCAACGTCCTGACTTTC. It translates to CASGQRRGSISGANVLTF.

This clonotype has at least ten counts. The gene calls are TRBV4-1 and TRBJ2-7, with a weak D call TRBD1 (7 bases). V gave up 4 bases and J gave up 2 bases, with 15 bases separating them. Looked up from germline, CDR1 is MGHRA and CDR2 is YSYEKL. This CDR3 spans 15 amino acids. The CDR3 DNA reads as TGCGCCAGCAGCCCACGACAGGGACTTACCTACGAGCAGTACTTC. As protein: CASSPRQGLTYEQYF.

This clonotype turned up a few times. The junction and the germline gene differ at one end; a read error may be behind it. The V call is TRBV11-1, the J call TRBJ2-1; D might be TRBD2 (5 bases). The CDR3 has 14 amino acids. The germline gives CDR1 SGHAT, CDR2 FQDESV (reference sequence). The CDR3 nucleotides are TGTGCCAGCAGCCTATACACTAGTCGCAATGGGCAGTTCTTC. This codes for CASSLYTSRNGQFF.

This clonotype was found many times. The chain carries TRBV4-3 and TRBJ2-2, with D unclear. Germline V lookup: CDR1 LGHNA, CDR2 YSLEER. Deletions cut 3 bases from V and 6 bases from J, with 8 bases between. The CDR3 is 13 amino acids. This CDR3 reads CASSQALSGELFF. The CDR3 bases are TGCGCCAGCAGCCAGGCCTTGTCCGGGGAGCTGTTTTTT.

This clonotype has at least ten counts. DNA for the CDR3: TGTGCCAGCAGCCCGGGGACTAGCGCCGTAAAAAGGGAGACCCAGTACTTC. It yields the protein CASSPGTSAVKRETQYF. V gene TRBV5-8 combines with J gene TRBJ2-5, with TRBD2 matching 10 bases. Germline CDR1 reads SGHTS; CDR2 reads YDEGEE. The CDR3 loop spans 17 amino acids. The trim removed 4 bases at V and 5 bases at J, leaving 14 bases unmatched.

The chain employs TRBV2 and TRBJ2-3, with D possibly TRBD1 on 6 matching bases. Germline-derived CDR1 and CDR2 are SNHLY and FYNNEI. The V and J ends lost 5 bases and 11 bases respectively, with 20 bases between them. CDR3 size: 14 residues. The CDR3 here is CASSFDRNYNEQYF. CDR3 bases: TGTGCCAGCAGTTTCGACAGGAACTACAATGAGCAGTATTTT.

In its sample, this clonotype was seen many times. The chain is built from TRBV6-1 and TRBJ2-7; 13 bases are shared with TRBD2. The germline V gene has CDR1 MNHNS and CDR2 SASEGT. This CDR3 contains 13 residues. With 10 bases clipped from V and 6 bases from J, the junction kept 6 bases outside the gene matches. CDR3 sequence: CATRTSGSSEQYF. In DNA form, the CDR3 reads TGTGCCACACGGACTAGCGGGAGCTCCGAGCAGTACTTC.

This clonotype was observed many times. The gene calls are TRBV10-3 and TRBJ1-4; a weak D match, TRBD1 (5 bases). V lost 10 bases, J lost 5 bases, and 14 bases lay in between. The germline V gene encodes CDR1 ENHRY and CDR2 SYGVKD. CDR3 size: 13 residues. The CDR3 bases are TGTGCCACGGGGGGACCGATCAATGAAAAACTGTTTTTT. Protein sequence: CATGGPINEKLFF.

This clonotype was found many times. An end of the junction does not agree with germline; a read error may underlie this. V and J are TRBV7-2 and TRBJ2-7; 7 bases align to TRBD1. This CDR3 has 15 amino acids. Germline CDR1 SGHTA, CDR2 FQGNSA. CDR3 nucleotide sequence: TGTGCCAGCAGCAAGGGACAGCCGGGCTCCCACGAGCAGTACTTC. The encoded protein is CASSKGQPGSHEQYF.